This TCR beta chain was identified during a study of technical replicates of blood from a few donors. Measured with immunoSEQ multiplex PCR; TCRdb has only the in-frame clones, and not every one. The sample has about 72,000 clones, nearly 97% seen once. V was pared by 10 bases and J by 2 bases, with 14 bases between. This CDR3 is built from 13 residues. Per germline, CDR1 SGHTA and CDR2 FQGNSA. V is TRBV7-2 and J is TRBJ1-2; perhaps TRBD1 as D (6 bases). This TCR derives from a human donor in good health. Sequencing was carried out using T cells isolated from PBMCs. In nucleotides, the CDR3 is TGTGCCACCAAGCAACAGGGAAACTATGGCTACACCTTC. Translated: CATKQQGNYGYTF.